This entry lists 9 T cell receptor beta chains sequenced from one sample in a study of CD8 T cells in Susac syndrome. After extraction with the RNeasy kit, 0.5 to 1 ug of the RNA was reverse transcribed using random hexamers. A single record per CDR3 protein comes from TCRdb applying MiXCR to the immunoSEQ multiplex PCR reads. The sample has over 120,000 distinct CDR3 sequences; just under 95% are singletons. The source material was CD4+ T cells from PBMCs. The receptors were sampled from a human donor with Susac syndrome.

CDR3 sequence (DNA): TGCGCCAGCAGCTCGAATGGACAGGGAAACACCGGGGAGCTGTTTTTT. Protein: CASSSNGQGNTGELFF. This chain uses TRBV5-1 with TRBJ2-2; TRBD1 matches 8 bases. V trimming: 3 bases; J trimming: 2 bases; junction bases outside the gene matches: 6. CDR1 is SGHRS and CDR2 is YFSETQ in the germline V gene. The length of the CDR3 is 16 residues.

The J gene is TRBJ1-1, the V gene TRBV25-1, with D perhaps matching TRBD1 (6 bases). Germline loops: CDR1 MGHDK, CDR2 SYGVNS. The CDR3 runs 14 residues. V lost 4 bases to trimming and J lost 1 base, with 10 bases between them. CDR3 bases: TGTGCCAGCAGTGCCATGGACAGGAACACTGAAGCTTTCTTT. It encodes CASSAMDRNTEAFF.

This chain's CDR3 is CASSKAPGDISSYEQYF. CDR3 DNA sequence: TGTGCCAGCAGCAAAGCACCCGGGGATATTAGCTCCTACGAGCAGTACTTC. The rearrangement uses TRBV21-1 and TRBJ2-7; TRBD1, the table's D call, was not compared with the DNA. TRBV21-1 is given as a pseudogene. CDR3 size: 17 residues.

V is TRBV18 and J is TRBJ2-1; 9 bases line up with TRBD2. The CDR3 loop spans 12 amino acids. V shed 0 bases and J 14 bases; nucleotides not matched to a gene: 2. Germline V gene sequence: CDR1 KGHSH, CDR2 LQKENI. CDR3 protein: CASSPPLAGKFF. In DNA form, the CDR3 reads TGTGCCAGCTCACCACCCCTAGCGGGAAAGTTCTTC.

This sequence joins TRBV4-1 and TRBJ2-1; 8 bases agree with TRBD1. This CDR3 has 16 residues. Looked up from germline, CDR1 is MGHRA and CDR2 is YSYEKL. V shed 2 bases and J 4 bases; nucleotides not matched to a gene: 7. The CDR3 reads CASSQTGTGEYNEQFF. CDR3 sequence (DNA): TGCGCCAGCAGCCAAACCGGGACAGGAGAATACAATGAGCAGTTCTTC.

This sequence joins TRBV10-3 and TRBJ2-5, with 9 bases matching TRBD1. V lost 0 bases to trimming and J lost 4 bases; unmatched junction nucleotides: 6. Germline CDR1 and CDR2: ENHRY and SYGVKD. There are 16 residues in the CDR3. CDR3 sequence: CAISESRGQGVETQYF. The CDR3 DNA sequence: TGTGCCATCAGTGAGTCGAGGGGACAGGGAGTAGAGACCCAGTACTTC.

The chain is built from TRBV9 and TRBJ2-1, with TRBD2 identical over 9 bases. V shed 2 bases, J shed 10 bases, and the junction held 10 bases outside the gene matches. The CDR3 length is 15 residues. Germline-derived CDR1 and CDR2 are SGDLS and YYNGEE. The CDR3 here is CASSVDSGGVFEQFF. CDR3 nucleotides: TGTGCCAGCAGCGTCGATAGCGGGGGCGTCTTCGAGCAGTTCTTC.

The chain joins TRBV7-2 to TRBJ2-1; 14 bases map to TRBD2. Unmatched junction bases numbered 6, after V lost 5 bases and J lost 12 bases. Germline CDR1 reads SGHTA; CDR2 reads FQGNSA. The CDR3 loop spans 14 amino acids. CDR3 sequence: CASSLGTSGSGQFF. For the CDR3, the DNA is TGTGCCAGCAGCCTCGGGACTAGCGGGAGTGGGCAGTTCTTC.

This chain uses TRBV12-3 or TRBV12-4 with TRBJ2-7; TRBD1 or TRBD2 may be the D gene (6 bases each). V shed 5 bases and J shed 5 bases, with 16 bases lying between them. This CDR3 has 14 amino acids. The CDR3 sequence: CASSPRQEGHEQYF. The CDR3, as DNA: TGTGCCAGCAGTCCCCGACAGGAGGGACACGAGCAGTACTTC.